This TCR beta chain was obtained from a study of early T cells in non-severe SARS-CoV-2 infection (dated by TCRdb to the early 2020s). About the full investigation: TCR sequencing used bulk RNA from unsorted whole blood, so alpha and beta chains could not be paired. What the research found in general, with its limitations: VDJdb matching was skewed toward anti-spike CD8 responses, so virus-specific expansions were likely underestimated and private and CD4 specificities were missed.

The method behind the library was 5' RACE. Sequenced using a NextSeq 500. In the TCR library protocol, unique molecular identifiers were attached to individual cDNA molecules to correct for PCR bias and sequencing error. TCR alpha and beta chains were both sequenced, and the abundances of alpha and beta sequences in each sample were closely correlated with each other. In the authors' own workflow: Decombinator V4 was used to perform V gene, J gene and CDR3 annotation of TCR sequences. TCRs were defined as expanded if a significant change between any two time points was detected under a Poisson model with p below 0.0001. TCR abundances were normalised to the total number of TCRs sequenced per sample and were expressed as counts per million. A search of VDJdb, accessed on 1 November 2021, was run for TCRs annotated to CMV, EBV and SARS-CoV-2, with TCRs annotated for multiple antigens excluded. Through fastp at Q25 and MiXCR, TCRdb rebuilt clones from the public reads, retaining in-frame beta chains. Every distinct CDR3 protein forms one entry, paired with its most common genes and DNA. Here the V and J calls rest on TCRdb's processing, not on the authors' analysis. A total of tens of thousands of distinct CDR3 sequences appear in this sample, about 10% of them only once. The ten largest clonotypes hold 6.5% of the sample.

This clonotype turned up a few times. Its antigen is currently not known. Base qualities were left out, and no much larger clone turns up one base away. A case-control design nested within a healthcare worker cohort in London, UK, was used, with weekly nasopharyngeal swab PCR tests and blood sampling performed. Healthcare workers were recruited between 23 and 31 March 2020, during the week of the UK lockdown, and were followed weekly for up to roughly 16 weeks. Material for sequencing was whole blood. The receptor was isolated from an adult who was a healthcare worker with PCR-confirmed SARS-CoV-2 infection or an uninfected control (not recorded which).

The DNA reads TGTGCCAGCAGTTTAGCGTTAGCGGGAGGCCCCGGGGAGCTGTTTTTT. This sequence encodes CASSLALAGGPGELFF. This receptor chain uses TRBV12-3 or TRBV12-4 and TRBJ2-2; 10 central bases correspond to TRBD2. The germline V and J ends show losses of 0 bases and 6 bases respectively, and no gene match explains 4 bases of the junction. The CDR3 spans 16 residues, from the cysteine through the phenylalanine. Only CDR3 DNA remains: 48 bases, in frame from the first base.